This passage covers 20 T cell receptor beta chains from one sample sequenced in a study of blood T cell repertoires in COVID-19. Some clones are missing from TCRdb's copy, which holds only in-frame ones; the method was immunoSEQ multiplex PCR. The sample lists some 190,000 clones, roughly 85% occurring once. Sequencing was done on a sample of peripheral blood. These receptors were collected from a woman of 80 years or more with active or convalescent COVID-19.

V gene TRBV9 combines with J gene TRBJ1-5, with a weak D call TRBD1 (6 bases). Trimming took off 3 bases at V and 1 base at J, with 11 bases between the two ends. The CDR3 has 15 residues. The germline V gene has CDR1 SGDLS and CDR2 YYNGEE. The CDR3 region is CASSAQGQSNQPQHF. The CDR3 DNA reads TGTGCCAGCAGCGCACAGGGTCAGAGCAATCAGCCCCAGCATTTT.

The gene calls are TRBV30 and TRBJ1-5, with TRBD1 matching 9 bases. The V gene end was trimmed by 1 base and the J gene end by 5 bases; junction bases not matched to a gene: 15. The CDR3 sequence is 18 residues long. Germline CDR1 is GTSNPN and CDR2 is SVGIG (reference sequence). The CDR3 DNA sequence: TGTGCCTGGAGTGCCCCCCGGACAGGGGCCTCACTATATCAGCCCCAGCATTTT. It yields the protein CAWSAPRTGASLYQPQHF.

The V and J genes are TRBV18 and TRBJ2-7, with TRBD1 matching 9 bases. Trimming took 3 bases from V and 5 from J; bases not matched to a gene: 8. Germline V lookup: CDR1 KGHSH, CDR2 LQKENI. This CDR3 comprises 15 residues. The CDR3 sequence is CASSPFGTGNHEQYF. CDR3 nucleotides: TGTGCCAGCTCACCGTTTGGGACAGGGAACCACGAGCAGTACTTC.

This chain uses TRBV19 with TRBJ2-1, with 8 bases fitting TRBD1. The CDR3 consists of 15 residues. Per the germline V gene, CDR1 is LNHDA and CDR2 is SQIVND (reference sequence). Germline trimming cut 7 bases from V and 0 bases from J; bases unmatched to any gene: 5. DNA of the CDR3: TGTGCCAGTACCGGAACAGGGGGCTCCTACAATGAGCAGTTCTTC. Translation: CASTGTGGSYNEQFF.

This chain connects TRBV19 to TRBJ2-1; 11 nucleotides match TRBD2. Germline V gives CDR1 LNHDA, CDR2 SQIVND (reference sequence). The V and J ends lost 3 bases and 3 bases, in that order; junction bases with no gene match: 4. The CDR3 has 16 residues. The CDR3, as DNA: TGTGCCAGTAGTATTTTAGCGGGAGGGATCTACAATGAGCAGTTCTTC. This sequence encodes CASSILAGGIYNEQFF.

This chain uses TRBV4-1 with TRBJ1-3; 10 nucleotides agree with TRBD1. Trimming took 4 bases from V and 2 from J; bases not matched to a gene: 14. This CDR3 spans 19 amino acids. Germline lookup yields CDR1 MGHRA and CDR2 YSYEKL. CDR3 sequence (DNA): TGCGCCAGCAGCCGGATGGGACAGGGGTCCTTGGATGCTGGAAACACCATATATTTT. This codes for CASSRMGQGSLDAGNTIYF.

This clone was seen once. V is TRBV5-6 and J is TRBJ2-1; TRBD2 agrees at 10 bases. After removal of 7 bases from V and 5 bases from J, the junction contained 18 bases not matched to a gene. CDR1 SGHDT and CDR2 YYEEEE come from the germline V gene. The CDR3 runs 18 residues. CDR3 residues: CASRAQIGTSAEHNEQFF. The CDR3 DNA is TGTGCCAGCCGCGCCCAAATAGGGACTAGCGCAGAGCACAATGAGCAGTTCTTC.

The sample holds one count of this clone. V gene TRBV5-5 combines with J gene TRBJ1-2; 10 nucleotides match TRBD1. V gave up 4 bases and J gave up 8 bases; unmatched junction bases: 8. This CDR3 comprises 14 residues. Germline V gives CDR1 SGHKS, CDR2 YYEKEE (reference sequence). The CDR3 bases are TGTGCCAGCAGCGGCGGACAGGGGGGCTACGGCTACACCTTC. Its translation is CASSGGQGGYGYTF.

V and J are TRBV11-1 and TRBJ2-3; TRBD2 matches 9 bases. Germline CDR1 is SGHAT and CDR2 is FQDESV (reference sequence). Unmatched junction bases numbered 2, after V lost 0 bases and J lost 1 base. The CDR3 has 16 amino acids. CDR3 nucleotides: TGTGCCAGCAGCTTAGCTAGCGGGAGTCGCACAGATACGCAGTATTTT. Its translation is CASSLASGSRTDTQYF.

The rearrangement uses TRBV24-1 and TRBJ1-5, with TRBD1 matching 7 bases. Germline values: CDR1 KGHDR, CDR2 SFDVKD. CDR3 size: 17 residues. Trimming at V came to 4 bases and at J to 6 bases, leaving 14 bases not matched to a gene. This CDR3 reads CATSDHRDSYIPQPQHF. The CDR3 region has the DNA TGTGCCACCAGTGACCATCGGGACAGTTATATTCCTCAGCCCCAGCATTTT.

The rearrangement links TRBV3-1 (or the pseudogene TRBV3-2) to TRBJ1-4; D gene unclear. Trimming removed 0 bases from V and 3 bases from J, with 8 bases in between. Germline CDR1 reads LGHDT; CDR2 reads YNNKEL (reference sequence). The CDR3 length is 15 residues. CDR3 sequence reads: CASSQDPGPNEKLFF. CDR3 DNA: TGTGCCAGCAGCCAAGACCCGGGTCCTAATGAAAAACTGTTTTTT.

The chain has TRBV6-5 and TRBJ1-1, with a possible D match to TRBD1 (5 bases). CDR3 length: 13 amino acids. Germline loops: CDR1 MNHEY, CDR2 SVGAGI. V was trimmed by 0 bases and J by 5 bases, leaving 7 bases between them. The CDR3 DNA reads TGTGCCAGCAGTTACTCGGCAGGGACTGAAGCTTTCTTT. Its protein product is CASSYSAGTEAFF.

V gene TRBV2 combines with J gene TRBJ2-4; possibly TRBD1 for D (6 bases). The length of the CDR3 is 11 residues. From germline, CDR1 is SNHLY and CDR2 FYNNEI. The V and J ends lost 4 bases and 8 bases respectively, with 6 bases between them. CDR3 amino acids: CASSGQDIQYF. The CDR3 DNA follows: TGTGCCAGCAGTGGACAGGACATTCAGTACTTC.

The chain links TRBV6-5 to TRBJ1-1, with a possible D match to TRBD1 (5 bases). In germline, CDR1 is MNHEY, CDR2 SVGAGI. The CDR3 covers 14 residues. Trimming shortened V by 2 bases and J by 8 bases, and 15 bases separated the two germline ends. The CDR3 protein is CASSYGAGTKEAFF. The CDR3 DNA is TGTGCCAGCAGTTACGGGGCGGGAACCAAAGAAGCTTTCTTT.

The CDR3, as DNA: TGTGCCAGCAGTTTTGCCTCAGGACTAGCGGGTATCAATGAGCAGTTCTTC. Its translation: CASSFASGLAGINEQFF. The chain couples TRBV28 to TRBJ2-1; TRBD2 matches 11 bases. Germline CDR1 is MDHEN and CDR2 is SYDVKM. The junction had 10 bases not matched to a gene; V was cut back by 3 bases and J by 6 bases. The CDR3 is made up of 17 amino acids.

V usage is TRBV29-1 and J usage is TRBJ2-3, with TRBD2 matching 12 bases. This CDR3 has 12 amino acids. V was clipped by 7 bases and J by 5 bases; unmatched bases: 1. In germline, CDR1 is SQVTM, CDR2 ANQGSEA. Written as DNA, the CDR3 is TGCAGCGGGACTAGCGGGGTAGATACGCAGTATTTT. This sequence encodes CSGTSGVDTQYF.

V gene TRBV28 combines with J gene TRBJ1-2, with D perhaps matching TRBD1 (5 bases). The V gene's germline CDR1 is MDHEN and CDR2 SYDVKM. V was shortened by 6 bases and J by 7 bases, with 21 bases between the two germline ends. The CDR3 is made up of 15 amino acids. The CDR3 loop reads CASRPFQSGGGGYTF. The CDR3 DNA follows: TGTGCCAGCAGACCCTTTCAATCCGGGGGGGGTGGCTACACCTTC.

The chain couples TRBV7-8 to TRBJ2-7; 7 bases map to TRBD2. This CDR3 has 16 residues. Germline V CDR1 and CDR2: SGHVS, FQNEAQ. The trim removed 1 base at V and 0 bases at J, leaving 6 bases unmatched. DNA for the CDR3: TGTGCCAGCAGCTTAGTGGAGCGGGGACGCTCCTACGAGCAGTACTTC. It is translated as CASSLVERGRSYEQYF. The full variable domain, with the rest looked up from reference TRBV7-8 and TRBJ2-7, is GAGVSQSPRYKVAKRGQDVALRCDPISGHVSLFWYQQALGQGPEFLTYFQNEAQLDKSGLPSDRFFAERPEGSVSTLKIQRTQQEDSAVYLCASSLVERGRSYEQYFGPGTRLTVT.

This clone was seen more than once but under ten times. A read error may account for a junction end that differs from germline. The chain recombines TRBV30 with TRBJ1-6; TRBD1 is a possible D gene (6 bases). The CDR3 loop spans 12 amino acids. CDR1 and CDR2 (germline): GTSNPN, SVGIG (reference sequence). The CDR3 is CAWSVRGGGMSF. For the CDR3, the DNA is TGTGCCTGGAGTGTACGAGGGGGGGGAATGAGCTTT.

The chain has TRBV24-1 and TRBJ2-1, with 10 bases aligning to TRBD2. The CDR3 has 17 residues. Trimming took 3 bases from V and 7 from J; bases not matched to a gene: 11. Germline V gene lookup returns CDR1 KGHDR and CDR2 SFDVKD. CDR3 sequence reads: CATSDPSSSGSLNEQFF. The CDR3 nucleotides read TGTGCCACCAGTGATCCGTCATCTAGCGGGAGTCTAAATGAGCAGTTCTTC.